These T cell receptor beta chains were read from a single sample in a study of a mutant IDH1 vaccine in newly diagnosed glioma. Only in-frame clones appear in the TCRdb table, and some are missing; sequencing was by immunoSEQ multiplex PCR. There are about 32,000 clones in the sample; about four fifths occur only once, and over 6% lies in the top ten. Antigen specificity for these receptors is unknown. Here the sequenced sample was PBMCs, taken from a glioma patient whose treatment included an IDH1 peptide vaccine. Receptor source: a young woman with glioma. The CDR3 runs from the conserved cysteine through the conserved F or W. D genes are given only for firm matches. Rows give clone size only sometimes, using once, few, many, or a class for an expanded clone.

TRBJ1-1,-,-,TRBV5-4,CASSLRGEAEAFF,TGTGCCAGCAGCCTACGAGGGGAGGCTGAAGCTTTCTTT
TRBJ2-1,-,-,TRBV5-1,CASSKLFRGHEQFF,TGCGCCAGCAGCAAACTATTCCGCGGGCATGAGCAGTTCTTC
TRBJ1-1,-,-,TRBV7-2,CASSSAFTEAFF,TGTGCCAGCAGCTCCGCCTTCACTGAAGCTTTCTTT
TRBJ2-3,-,-,TRBV7-3,CASSLDGVSTDTQYF,TGTGCCAGCAGCTTAGACGGAGTTAGCACAGATACGCAGTATTTT
TRBJ2-6,-,-,TRBV14,CASSLGKGNGANVLTF,TGTGCCAGCAGCCTCGGGAAGGGGAACGGGGCCAACGTCCTGACTTTC
TRBJ1-2,-,TRBD1,TRBV5-1,CASSLDTGGRGYTF,TGCGCCAGCAGCTTGGACACAGGGGGCCGTGGCTACACCTTC
TRBJ1-2,-,-,TRBV7-2,CASSSQEAGGYTF,TGTGCCAGCAGCTCGCAGGAGGCGGGGGGCTACACCTTC
TRBJ1-1,-,-,TRBV2,CASSAQSNSNTEAFF,TGTGCCAGCAGCGCTCAGAGCAACTCGAACACTGAAGCTTTCTTT
TRBJ2-5,-,-,TRBV4-2,CASSQEILSAQYF,TGTGCCAGCAGCCAAGAGATCCTGAGCGCCCAGTACTTC
TRBJ1-2,-,-,TRBV18,CASSPLGTAGNYGYTF,TGTGCCAGCTCACCTTTGGGGACGGCTGGTAACTATGGCTACACCTTC
TRBJ1-1,-,-,TRBV5-5,CASSSRGAPNTEAFF,TGTGCCAGCAGTTCCCGTGGAGCGCCGAACACTGAAGCTTTCTTT
TRBJ2-7,once,TRBD1,TRBV6-5,CASSYGQGSYEQYF,TGTGCCAGCAGTTACGGACAGGGGTCCTACGAGCAGTACTTC
TRBJ2-1,-,TRBD2,TRBV5-1,CASSLGLAGEGEQFF,TGCGCCAGCAGCTTAGGACTAGCGGGAGAGGGAGAGCAGTTCTTC
TRBJ1-4,-,TRBD1,TRBV19,CASSRKPGGVLEKLFF,TGTGCCAGTAGTCGGAAACCAGGGGGGGTTCTTGAAAAACTGTTTTTT
TRBJ1-1,-,TRBD1,TRBV7-3,CASSLTTGAFTEAFF,TGTGCCAGCAGCTTAACTACAGGGGCGTTCACTGAAGCTTTCTTT
TRBJ2-7,once,-,TRBV7-9,CATTSAYEQYF,TGTGCCACCACCTCCGCCTACGAGCAGTACTTC
TRBJ1-1,-,-,TRBV18,CASSPPTMNTEAFF,TGTGCCAGCTCACCACCGACCATGAACACTGAAGCTTTCTTT
TRBJ1-5,-,TRBD1,TRBV19,CASEDRGDQPQHF,TGTGCCAGCGAGGACAGGGGAGATCAGCCCCAGCATTTT
TRBJ1-1,few,-,TRBV9,CASSVWEGFGTNTEAFF,TGTGCCAGCAGCGTATGGGAGGGATTCGGGACGAACACTGAAGCTTTCTTT
TRBJ2-5,-,-,TRBV5-1,CASSSEGRETQYF,TGCGCCAGCAGCTCGGAAGGCCGGGAGACCCAGTACTTC
TRBJ2-5,-,-,TRBV11-3,CASSYIETQYF,TGTGCCAGCAGCTATATAGAGACCCAGTACTTC
TRBJ1-1,few,TRBD1,TRBV13,CASSLGLQRDRGNTAPEAFF,TGTGCCAGCAGCTTAGGCCTTCAGAGGGACAGGGGGAATACCGCCCCTGAAGCTTTCTTT
TRBJ1-5,-,TRBD1,TRBV6-5,CASSRQGRSNQPQHF,TGTGCCAGCAGCCGACAGGGGCGTAGCAATCAGCCCCAGCATTTT
TRBJ2-1,-,-,TRBV27,CASSLKADLNNEQFF,TGTGCCAGCAGTTTAAAAGCGGACCTAAACAATGAGCAGTTCTTC
TRBJ1-1,-,TRBD1,TRBV29-1,CSVEKTGAEAFF,TGCAGCGTTGAAAAGACAGGGGCTGAAGCTTTCTTT
TRBJ1-1,once,TRBD1,TRBV28,CAARGRGGTEAFF,TGTGCCGCCAGGGGGCGAGGGGGCACTGAAGCTTTCTTT
TRBJ2-7,-,TRBD1,TRBV7-9,CASSFADRGANEQYF,TGTGCCAGCAGCTTCGCGGACAGGGGTGCGAACGAGCAGTACTTC
TRBJ2-6,-,-,TRBV11-2,CASSLGSGPGANVLTF,TGTGCCAGCAGCTTAGGGTCAGGGCCTGGGGCCAACGTCCTGACTTTC
TRBJ1-5,-,-,TRBV7-8,CASSSIPVQGDQPQHF,TGTGCCAGCAGCTCAATCCCCGTTCAGGGCGATCAGCCCCAGCATTTT
TRBJ1-3,-,-,TRBV2,CASRAGTTGNTIYF,TGTGCCAGCAGGGCCGGGACAACCGGAAACACCATATATTTT
TRBJ2-3,-,TRBD1,TRBV7-9,CASSHYSDRDTQYF,TGTGCCAGCAGCCACTATTCGGACAGGGATACGCAGTATTTT
TRBJ2-2,-,TRBD2,TRBV9,CASSVQILAGGEDTGELFF,TGTGCCAGCAGCGTACAGATCCTAGCGGGAGGTGAAGACACCGGGGAGCTGTTTTTT
TRBJ1-2,-,-,TRBV19,CASSMLGVYGYTF,TGTGCCAGTAGTATGCTAGGGGTCTATGGCTACACCTTC